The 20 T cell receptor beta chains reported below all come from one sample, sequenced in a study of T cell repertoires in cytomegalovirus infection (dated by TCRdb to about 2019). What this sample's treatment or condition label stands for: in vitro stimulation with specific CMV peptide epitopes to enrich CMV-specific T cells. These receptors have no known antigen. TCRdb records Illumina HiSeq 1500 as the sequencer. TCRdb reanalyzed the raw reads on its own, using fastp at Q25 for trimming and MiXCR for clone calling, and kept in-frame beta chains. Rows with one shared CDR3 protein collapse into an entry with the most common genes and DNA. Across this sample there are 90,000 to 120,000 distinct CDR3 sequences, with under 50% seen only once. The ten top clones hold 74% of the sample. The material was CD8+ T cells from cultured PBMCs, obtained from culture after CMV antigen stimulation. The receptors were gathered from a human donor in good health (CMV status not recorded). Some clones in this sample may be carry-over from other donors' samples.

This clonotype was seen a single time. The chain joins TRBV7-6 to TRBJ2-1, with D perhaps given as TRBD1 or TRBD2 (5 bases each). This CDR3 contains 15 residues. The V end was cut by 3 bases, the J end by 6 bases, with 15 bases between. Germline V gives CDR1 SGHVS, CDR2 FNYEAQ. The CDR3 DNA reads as TGTGCCAGCAGCTTCTCAGAGGGGTCCGGCAATGAGCAGTTCTTC. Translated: CASSFSEGSGNEQFF.

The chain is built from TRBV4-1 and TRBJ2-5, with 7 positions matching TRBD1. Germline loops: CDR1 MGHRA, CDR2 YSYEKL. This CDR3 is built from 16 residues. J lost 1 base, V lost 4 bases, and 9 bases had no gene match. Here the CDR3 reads CASSRPSQGIQETQYF. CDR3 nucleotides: TGCGCCAGCAGCCGACCCTCACAGGGGATCCAAGAGACCCAGTACTTC.

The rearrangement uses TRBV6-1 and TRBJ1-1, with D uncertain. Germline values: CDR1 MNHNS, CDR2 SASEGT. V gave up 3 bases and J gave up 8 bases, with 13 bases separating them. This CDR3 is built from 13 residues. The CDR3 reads CASSEWESREAFF. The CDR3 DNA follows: TGTGCCAGCAGTGAGTGGGAGAGCCGCGAAGCTTTCTTT.

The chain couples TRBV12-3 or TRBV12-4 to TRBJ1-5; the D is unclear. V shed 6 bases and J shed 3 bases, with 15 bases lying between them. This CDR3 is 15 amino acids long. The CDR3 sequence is CASSSTQVANQPQHF. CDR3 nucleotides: TGTGCCAGCAGCAGCACCCAGGTTGCCAATCAGCCCCAGCATTTT.

The CDR3 sequence: CASGWTANTEAFF. CDR3 bases: TGTGCCAGTGGATGGACAGCGAACACTGAAGCTTTCTTT. This rearrangement joins TRBV19 to TRBJ1-1; possibly TRBD1 for D (6 bases). This CDR3 has 13 residues. Trimming removed 8 bases from V and 1 base from J, with 11 bases in between. Germline CDR1 is LNHDA and CDR2 is SQIVND (reference sequence).

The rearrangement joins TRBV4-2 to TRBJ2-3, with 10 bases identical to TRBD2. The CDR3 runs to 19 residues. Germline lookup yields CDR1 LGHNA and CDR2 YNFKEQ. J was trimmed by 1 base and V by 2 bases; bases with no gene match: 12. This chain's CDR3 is CASSQSGSLGTSGTDTQYF. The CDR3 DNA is TGTGCCAGCAGCCAATCAGGGAGTTTGGGGACTAGCGGCACAGATACGCAGTATTTT.

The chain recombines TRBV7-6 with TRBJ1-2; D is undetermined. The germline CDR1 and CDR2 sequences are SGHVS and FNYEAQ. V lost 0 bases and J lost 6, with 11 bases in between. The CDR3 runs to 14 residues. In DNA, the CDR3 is TGTGCCAGCAGCTTAGCGAGGGATTCGGATGGCTACACCTTC. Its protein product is CASSLARDSDGYTF. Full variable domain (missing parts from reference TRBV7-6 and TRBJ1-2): GAGVSQSPRYKVTKRGQDVALRCDPISGHVSLYWYRQALGQGPEFLTYFNYEAQQDKSGLPNDRFSAERPEGSISTLTIQRTEQRDSAMYRCASSLARDSDGYTFGSGTRLTVV.

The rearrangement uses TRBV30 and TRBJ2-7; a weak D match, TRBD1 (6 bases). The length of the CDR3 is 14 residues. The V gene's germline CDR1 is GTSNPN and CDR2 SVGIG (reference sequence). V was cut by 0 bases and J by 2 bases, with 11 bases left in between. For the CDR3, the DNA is TGTGCCTGGAGTGTAATGGGGGCCCCCTACGAGCAGTACTTC. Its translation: CAWSVMGAPYEQYF.

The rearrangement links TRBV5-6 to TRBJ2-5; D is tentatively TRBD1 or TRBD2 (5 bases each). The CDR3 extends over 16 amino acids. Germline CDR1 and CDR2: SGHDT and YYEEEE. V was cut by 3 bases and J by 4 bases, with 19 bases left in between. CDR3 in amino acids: CASSSPGRRYGETQYF. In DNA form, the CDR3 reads TGTGCCAGCAGCTCCCCGGGACGTCGGTATGGAGAGACCCAGTACTTC.

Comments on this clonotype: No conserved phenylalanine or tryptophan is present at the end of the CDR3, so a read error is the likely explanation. DNA of the CDR3: TGTGCCAGCAGTTTTGGGGCAGGGGCCTACGAGCAGTACACC. Protein product: CASSFGAGAYEQYT. The gene calls are TRBV27 and TRBJ2-7, with D tentatively TRBD1 (6 bases). The germline gives CDR1 MNHEY, CDR2 SMNVEV (reference sequence). The CDR3 has 14 residues. Trimming pared 3 bases from V and 2 bases from J, leaving 11 bases between.

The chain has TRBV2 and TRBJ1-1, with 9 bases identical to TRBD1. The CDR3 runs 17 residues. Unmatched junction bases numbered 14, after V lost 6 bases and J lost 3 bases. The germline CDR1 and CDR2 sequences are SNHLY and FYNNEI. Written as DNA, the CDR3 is TGTGCCAGCAGCTTTACTCTTGGACAGGGGTGGGACACTGAAGCTTTCTTT. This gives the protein CASSFTLGQGWDTEAFF. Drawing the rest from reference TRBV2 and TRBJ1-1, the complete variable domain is EPEVTQTPSHQVTQMGQEVILRCVPISNHLYFYWYRQILGQKVEFLVSFYNNEISEKSEIFDDQFSVERPDGSNFTLKIRSTKLEDSAMYFCASSFTLGQGWDTEAFFGQGTRLTVV.

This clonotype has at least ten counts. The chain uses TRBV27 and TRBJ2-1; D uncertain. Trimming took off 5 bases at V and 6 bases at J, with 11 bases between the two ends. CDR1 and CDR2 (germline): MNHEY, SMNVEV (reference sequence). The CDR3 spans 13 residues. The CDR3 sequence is CASSPFPRNEQFF. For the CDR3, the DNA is TGTGCCAGCAGTCCATTCCCTCGCAATGAGCAGTTCTTC.

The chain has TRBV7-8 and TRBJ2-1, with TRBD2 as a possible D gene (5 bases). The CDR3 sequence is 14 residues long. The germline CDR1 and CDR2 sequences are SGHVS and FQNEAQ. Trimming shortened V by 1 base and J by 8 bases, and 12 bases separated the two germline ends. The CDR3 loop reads CASSLVGAGDEQFF. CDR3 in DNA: TGTGCCAGCAGCTTAGTAGGCGCCGGGGATGAGCAGTTCTTC. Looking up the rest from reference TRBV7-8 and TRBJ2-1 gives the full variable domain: GAGVSQSPRYKVAKRGQDVALRCDPISGHVSLFWYQQALGQGPEFLTYFQNEAQLDKSGLPSDRFFAERPEGSVSTLKIQRTQQEDSAVYLCASSLVGAGDEQFFGPGTRLTVL.

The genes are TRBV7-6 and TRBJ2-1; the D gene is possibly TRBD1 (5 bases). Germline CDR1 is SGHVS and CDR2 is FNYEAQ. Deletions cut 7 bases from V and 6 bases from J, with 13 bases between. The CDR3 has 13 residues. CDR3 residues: CASTRQTGNEQFF. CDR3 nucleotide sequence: TGTGCCAGCACGAGACAGACGGGCAATGAGCAGTTCTTC.

The CDR3 region is CASSFRDNQPQHF. The DNA for the CDR3 is TGTGCCAGCAGTTTTCGGGACAATCAGCCCCAGCATTTT. The chain has TRBV12-3 or TRBV12-4 and TRBJ1-5; D is uncertain. This CDR3 is 13 amino acids long. V lost 3 bases to trimming and J lost 3 bases, with 6 bases between them.

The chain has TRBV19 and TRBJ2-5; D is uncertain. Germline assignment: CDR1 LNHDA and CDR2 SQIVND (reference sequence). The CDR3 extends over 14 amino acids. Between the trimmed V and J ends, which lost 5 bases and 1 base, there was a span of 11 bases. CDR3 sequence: CASSSPGSQETQYF. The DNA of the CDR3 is TGTGCCAGTAGTTCCCCGGGTAGCCAAGAGACCCAGTACTTC.

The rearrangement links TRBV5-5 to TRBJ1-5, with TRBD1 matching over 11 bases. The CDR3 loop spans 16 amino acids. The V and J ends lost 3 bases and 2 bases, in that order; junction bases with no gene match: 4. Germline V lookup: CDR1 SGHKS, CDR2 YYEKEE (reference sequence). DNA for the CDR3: TGTGCCAGCAGCTCCGGACAGGGGGCGGGCAATCAGCCCCAGCATTTT. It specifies CASSSGQGAGNQPQHF.

The DNA of the CDR3 is TGTGCCAGCAGCGTAGGTGGGGGCGGAAATTCACCCCTCCACTTT. Protein sequence: CASSVGGGGNSPLHF. This chain uses TRBV9 with TRBJ1-6, with a tentative D call TRBD1 (6 bases). Trimming removed 0 bases at V and 7 bases at J, with 11 bases between. This CDR3 has 15 residues. Germline CDR1 and CDR2: SGDLS and YYNGEE.

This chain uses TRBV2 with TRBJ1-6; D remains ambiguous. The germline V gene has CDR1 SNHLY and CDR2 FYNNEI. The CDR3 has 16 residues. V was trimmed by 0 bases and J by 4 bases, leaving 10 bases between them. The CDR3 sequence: CASSEAYVPYNSPLHF. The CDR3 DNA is TGTGCCAGCAGTGAAGCCTACGTTCCTTATAATTCACCCCTCCACTTT.

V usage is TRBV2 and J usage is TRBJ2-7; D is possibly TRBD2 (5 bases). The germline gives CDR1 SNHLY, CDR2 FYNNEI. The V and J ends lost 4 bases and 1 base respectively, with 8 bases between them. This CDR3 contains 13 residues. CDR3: CASSGGGSYEQYF. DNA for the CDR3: TGTGCCAGCAGTGGTGGAGGATCCTACGAGCAGTACTTC.